The rows below give T cell receptor beta chains drawn from one sample of a study of shared clonotypes between healthy human individuals. Using immunoSEQ multiplex PCR, the repertoire was profiled, and TCRdb retains in-frame clones only, with some absent. The table shows some 500,000 clones, with roughly 80% occurring only once. The sequencing sample was made of PBMCs. Every receptor here comes from a woman aged 40-49 years in good health. Some clones in this sample may be carry-over from other donors' samples. The CDR3 runs from the conserved cysteine through the conserved F or W. Some rows mark clone size as missing; the rest say once, few, many or name a class of expanded clone.

cdr3_aa: CASSQDGTGDEKLFF
j_call: TRBJ1-4
v_call: TRBV4-2
cdr3_length: 15
clone_size: NA

cdr3_aa: CASSQGQNTEAFF
j_call: TRBJ1-1
v_call: TRBV14
cdr3_length: 13
clone_size: NA

cdr3_aa: CASQGNTGELFF
j_call: TRBJ2-2
v_call: TRBV27
cdr3_length: 12
clone_size: NA

cdr3_aa: CASSLIGTREETQYF
j_call: TRBJ2-5
v_call: TRBV7-7
cdr3_length: 15
clone_size: many

cdr3_aa: CASSEVRERETQYF
j_call: TRBJ2-5
v_call: TRBV2
cdr3_length: 14
clone_size: NA

cdr3_aa: CASSLLGDNEQFF
j_call: TRBJ2-1
v_call: TRBV5-5
cdr3_length: 13
clone_size: NA

cdr3_aa: CSVPDGTEAFF
j_call: TRBJ1-1
v_call: TRBV29-1
cdr3_length: 11
clone_size: NA

cdr3_aa: CASSYPHSKELFF
j_call: TRBJ2-2
v_call: TRBV6-5
cdr3_length: 13
clone_size: NA

cdr3_aa: CASNYQRTETEAFF
j_call: TRBJ1-1
v_call: TRBV28
cdr3_length: 14
clone_size: once

cdr3_aa: CASSQPAYEQYF
j_call: TRBJ2-7
v_call: TRBV23-1
cdr3_length: 12
clone_size: NA

cdr3_aa: CASSTPGGGETQYF
j_call: TRBJ2-5
v_call: TRBV6-6
cdr3_length: 14
clone_size: NA

cdr3_aa: CASSLGGGTDTQYF
j_call: TRBJ2-3
v_call: TRBV5-1
cdr3_length: 14
clone_size: NA

cdr3_aa: CASSQGDIIGREQYF
j_call: TRBJ2-7
v_call: TRBV4-3
cdr3_length: 15
clone_size: NA

cdr3_aa: CASSFSSGATDTQYF
j_call: TRBJ2-3
v_call: TRBV27
cdr3_length: 15
clone_size: NA

cdr3_aa: CASSVDGGRAVDEQYF
j_call: TRBJ2-7
v_call: TRBV9
cdr3_length: 16
clone_size: NA

cdr3_aa: CSVGGGSSYNEQFF
j_call: TRBJ2-1
v_call: TRBV29-1
cdr3_length: 14
clone_size: NA

cdr3_aa: CASSQGLGREQYF
j_call: TRBJ2-7
v_call: TRBV14
cdr3_length: 13
clone_size: NA

cdr3_aa: CASSQGLGVYEQYF
j_call: TRBJ2-7
v_call: TRBV5-1
cdr3_length: 14
clone_size: NA

cdr3_aa: CASRSLAGHYEQYF
j_call: TRBJ2-7
v_call: TRBV7-8
cdr3_length: 14
clone_size: NA

cdr3_aa: CASTGTSPLNEQFF
j_call: TRBJ2-1
v_call: TRBV2
cdr3_length: 14
clone_size: NA

cdr3_aa: CASSLGLGNTEAFF
j_call: TRBJ1-1
v_call: TRBV5-6
cdr3_length: 14
clone_size: NA

cdr3_aa: CASRTGSGNSYEQYF
j_call: TRBJ2-7
v_call: TRBV19
cdr3_length: 15
clone_size: NA

cdr3_aa: CATEGASSYNEQFF
j_call: TRBJ2-1
v_call: TRBV28
cdr3_length: 14
clone_size: NA

cdr3_aa: CASSQAGLAGLGEETQYF
j_call: TRBJ2-5
v_call: TRBV5-4
cdr3_length: 18
clone_size: once

cdr3_aa: CASSLGGQGTGETQYF
j_call: TRBJ2-5
v_call: TRBV5-1
cdr3_length: 16
clone_size: NA

cdr3_aa: CASSSGQSYEQYF
j_call: TRBJ2-7
v_call: TRBV6-8
cdr3_length: 13
clone_size: once

cdr3_aa: CASSSAGAKDTQYF
j_call: TRBJ2-3
v_call: TRBV5-5
cdr3_length: 14
clone_size: NA

cdr3_aa: CASGYVPGLFF
j_call: TRBJ2-1
v_call: TRBV19
cdr3_length: 11
clone_size: NA

cdr3_aa: CATSRSVGLGGTQYF
j_call: TRBJ2-3
v_call: TRBV15
cdr3_length: 15
clone_size: NA

cdr3_aa: CSIPATGDIYYGYTF
j_call: TRBJ1-2
v_call: TRBV29-1
cdr3_length: 15
clone_size: NA

cdr3_aa: CASSLGGRYQPQHF
j_call: TRBJ1-5
v_call: TRBV5-6
cdr3_length: 14
clone_size: NA

cdr3_aa: CASSATGDRGGEQFF
j_call: TRBJ2-1
v_call: TRBV19
cdr3_length: 15
clone_size: NA

cdr3_aa: CASSHLCAGPTSYEQYF
j_call: TRBJ2-7
v_call: TRBV4-3
cdr3_length: 17
clone_size: NA

cdr3_aa: CASSIGSGGYNEQFF
j_call: TRBJ2-1
v_call: TRBV19
cdr3_length: 15
clone_size: NA

cdr3_aa: CASSKGQGQETQYF
j_call: TRBJ2-5
v_call: TRBV21-1
cdr3_length: 14
clone_size: NA

cdr3_aa: CASKSPLLGEQFF
j_call: TRBJ2-1
v_call: TRBV28
cdr3_length: 13
clone_size: NA

cdr3_aa: CASSAPQGASGNTIYF
j_call: TRBJ1-3
v_call: TRBV5-4
cdr3_length: 16
clone_size: NA

cdr3_aa: CAWSRGRVGQPQHF
j_call: TRBJ1-5
v_call: TRBV30
cdr3_length: 14
clone_size: NA

cdr3_aa: CASSHPTGRQNTGELFF
j_call: TRBJ2-2
v_call: TRBV16
cdr3_length: 17
clone_size: NA

cdr3_aa: CASSLVYLGGADEKLFF
j_call: TRBJ1-4
v_call: TRBV7-3
cdr3_length: 17
clone_size: NA

cdr3_aa: CASSVGTSGDNEQFF
j_call: TRBJ2-1
v_call: TRBV9
cdr3_length: 15
clone_size: NA

cdr3_aa: CASSFLTGGGSGNTIYF
j_call: TRBJ1-3
v_call: TRBV5-1
cdr3_length: 17
clone_size: few

cdr3_aa: CASSLMAGGNYGYTF
j_call: TRBJ1-2
v_call: TRBV5-5
cdr3_length: 15
clone_size: NA

cdr3_aa: CSGGTGNEQFF
j_call: TRBJ2-1
v_call: TRBV29-1
cdr3_length: 11
clone_size: NA

cdr3_aa: CASSGYGTKNTEAFF
j_call: TRBJ1-1
v_call: TRBV10-2
cdr3_length: 15
clone_size: NA

cdr3_aa: CASSTRTGAYEKLFF
j_call: TRBJ1-4
v_call: TRBV6-6
cdr3_length: 15
clone_size: NA

cdr3_aa: CASSLGQVNTEAFF
j_call: TRBJ1-1
v_call: TRBV7-9
cdr3_length: 14
clone_size: NA

cdr3_aa: CASSAGLREQFF
j_call: TRBJ2-1
v_call: TRBV2
cdr3_length: 12
clone_size: few

cdr3_aa: CASSPAGGSTGELFF
j_call: TRBJ2-2
v_call: TRBV6-6
cdr3_length: 15
clone_size: once

cdr3_aa: CASSQDPHASGLREETQYF
j_call: TRBJ2-5
v_call: TRBV4-2
cdr3_length: 19
clone_size: NA

cdr3_aa: CASSRAGTSGKDEQFF
j_call: TRBJ2-1
v_call: TRBV28
cdr3_length: 16
clone_size: NA

cdr3_aa: CASSLGLMGAEAFF
j_call: TRBJ1-1
v_call: TRBV7-9
cdr3_length: 14
clone_size: many